The next 4 T cell receptor beta chains were all read from a single sample in a study of cytotoxic CD8 clonotypes in ibrutinib-treated CLL. Only in-frame clones appear in the TCRdb table, and some are missing; sequencing was by immunoSEQ multiplex PCR. The sample includes approximately 74,000 clones, 70% to 90% of them seen just once. The source material was PBMCs, sampled at disease progression, from a patient treated with ibrutinib. These receptors all come from a human donor with chronic lymphocytic leukemia.

Worth noting for this clone: The sample carries other DNA sequences with the same CDR3. The chain carries TRBV27 and TRBJ2-7; no firm D call. Between the trimmed V and J ends, which lost 4 bases and 3 bases, there was a span of 10 bases. Germline CDR1 MNHEY, CDR2 SMNVEV (reference sequence). The CDR3 loop spans 13 amino acids. DNA for the CDR3: TGTGCCAGCAGTTATGGACGGCTCTACGAGCAGTACTTC. It translates to CASSYGRLYEQYF.

The CDR3 DNA is TGTGCCAGCAGCTTAGCGACCCGCTCCTACGAGCAGTACTTC. Translated: CASSLATRSYEQYF. The chain employs TRBV7-2 and TRBJ2-7; D call uncertain. V was clipped by 0 bases and J by 0 bases, with 6 bases between them. Germline CDR1 reads SGHTA; CDR2 reads FQGNSA. This CDR3 has 14 residues.

Here the CDR3 reads CASSQDLETQYF. CDR3 nucleotide sequence: TGCGCCAGCAGCCAAGATCTTGAGACCCAGTACTTC. The gene calls are TRBV4-1 and TRBJ2-5; D not certain. The CDR3 length is 12 residues. Trimming left V 0 bases short and J 5 bases short, with 4 bases between. The V gene's germline CDR1 is MGHRA and CDR2 YSYEKL.

This rearrangement joins TRBV14 to TRBJ2-3, with a weak D call TRBD2 (6 bases). The germline V gene has CDR1 SGHDN and CDR2 FVKESK. With 0 bases removed from V and 9 bases from J, the gap between germline ends came to 10 bases. This CDR3 is built from 13 residues. The DNA for the CDR3 is TGTGCCAGCAGCCAAGATCTGGGGAGGACGCAGTATTTT. This translates into CASSQDLGRTQYF.